The T cell receptor beta chain described here comes from a study of cytomegalovirus exposure and HLA in healthy donors. With regard to this clone: The antigen is undetermined.

Regarding the study as a whole: Near-uniform donor sequencing depth was presumed by presence/absence analyses. A reported reduction in N-insertions relative to the 666-donor mean was seen in an Asian-associated ancestry cluster in a later analysis. Association with HLA alleles at 0.05 false discovery rate was found for 15,000 to 20,000 TCR beta sequences in a later analysis. Clonal expansion was found to be greater in HLA-associated TCR beta chains than in equally common others in a later analysis.

The PCR was carried out with 60 Vbeta primers and 13 Jbeta primers. The repertoire was sequenced with immunoSEQ multiplex PCR; TCRdb's copy has only in-frame clones and lacks some. The data hold about 100,000 clones, with roughly four fifths observed a single time. This TCR derives from a man in his forties or fifties in good health and CMV-seronegative. The source material was PBMCs.

The CDR3: CASRTSYGYTF. The CDR3 DNA sequence: TGTGCCAGCCGGACATCTTATGGCTACACCTTC. The chain is built from TRBV6-1 and TRBJ1-2; a possible D gene is TRBD1 (5 bases). Germline V gene data show CDR1 as MNHNS and CDR2 as SASEGT. This CDR3 is built from 11 residues. Trimming took off 8 bases at V and 5 bases at J, with 9 bases between the two ends.